This T cell receptor beta chain was sequenced for a study of cytotoxic CD8 clonotypes in ibrutinib-treated CLL. Study observations and caveats: Once treatment began, public clonotypes, which were uncommon, contracted or stayed stable.

Assay used: immunoSEQ multiplex PCR; TCRdb lists only in-frame clones, some missing. The sample yields some 150,000 clones, about 72% seen once. Regarding this clone: Its antigen is currently unknown.

Sequencing was performed on PBMCs, taken after 12 months of ibrutinib treatment. The sequence came from a human donor with chronic lymphocytic leukemia.

As DNA, the CDR3 is TGCGCCAGCAGTCGAGACCGGGACAGAGATCAGCCCCAGCATTTT. Amino acid sequence: CASSRDRDRDQPQHF. The chain joins TRBV23-1 to TRBJ1-5; 7 bases agree with TRBD1. TRBV23-1 qualifies as an ORF whose function is uncertain. The junction had 8 bases not matched to a gene; V was cut back by 4 bases and J by 5 bases. The CDR3 has 15 residues.